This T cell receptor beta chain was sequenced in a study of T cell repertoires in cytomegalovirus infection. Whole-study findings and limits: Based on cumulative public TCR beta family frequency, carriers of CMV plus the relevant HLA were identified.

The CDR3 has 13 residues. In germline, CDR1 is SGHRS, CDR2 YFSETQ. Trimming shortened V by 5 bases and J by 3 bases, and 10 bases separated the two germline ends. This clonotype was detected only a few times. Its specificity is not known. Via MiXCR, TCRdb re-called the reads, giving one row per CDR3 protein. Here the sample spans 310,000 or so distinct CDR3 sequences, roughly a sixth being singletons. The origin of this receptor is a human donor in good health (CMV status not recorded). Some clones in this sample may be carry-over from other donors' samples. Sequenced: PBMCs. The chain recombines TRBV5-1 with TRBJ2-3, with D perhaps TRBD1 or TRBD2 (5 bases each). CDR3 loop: CASRGELTDTQYF. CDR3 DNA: TGCGCCAGCAGGGGGGAATTAACAGATACGCAGTATTTT.